This TCR beta chain emerged from a study of response to subunit inactivated influenza vaccine. Study results and caveats: Few new T cells, the authors suggested, are recruited by each seasonal influenza vaccination.

With regard to this clonotype: What it recognizes is unknown.

TCRdb called the RT-PCR reads again in MiXCR, with one record for every CDR3 protein. The sample holds roughly 160,000 distinct CDR3 sequences, roughly a tenth seen once. This TCR was recovered from a man in his fifties or sixties who received an inactivated influenza vaccine. Material: CD8+ T cells sorted from PBMCs, obtained approximately 25 months after vaccination.

The CDR3 protein is CASSFRVANTGELFF. CDR3 in DNA: TGTGCCAGCAGCTTCAGGGTCGCGAACACCGGGGAGCTGTTTTTT. The chain is built from TRBV11-2 and TRBJ2-2, with D tentatively TRBD1 (5 bases). The V and J ends lost 3 bases and 0 bases respectively, with 8 bases between them. CDR1 and CDR2 (germline): SGHAT, FQNNGV. This CDR3 comprises 15 residues.